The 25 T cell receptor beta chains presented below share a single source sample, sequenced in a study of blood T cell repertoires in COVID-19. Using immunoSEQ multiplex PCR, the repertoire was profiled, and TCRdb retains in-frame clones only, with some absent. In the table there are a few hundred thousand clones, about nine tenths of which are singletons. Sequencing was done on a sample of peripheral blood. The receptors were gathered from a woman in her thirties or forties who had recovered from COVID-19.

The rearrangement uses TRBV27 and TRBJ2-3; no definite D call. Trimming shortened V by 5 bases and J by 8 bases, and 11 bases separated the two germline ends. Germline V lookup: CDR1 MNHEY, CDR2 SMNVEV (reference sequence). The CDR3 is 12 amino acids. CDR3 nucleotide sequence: TGTGCCAGCAGTCCGGGTTCGGGTACGCAGTATTTT. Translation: CASSPGSGTQYF.

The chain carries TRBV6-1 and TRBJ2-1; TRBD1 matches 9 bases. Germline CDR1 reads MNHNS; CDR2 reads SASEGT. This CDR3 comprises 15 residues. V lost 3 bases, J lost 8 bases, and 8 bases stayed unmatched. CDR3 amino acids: CASSERDRVFDEQFF. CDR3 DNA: TGTGCCAGCAGTGAGCGGGACAGGGTTTTTGATGAGCAGTTCTTC.

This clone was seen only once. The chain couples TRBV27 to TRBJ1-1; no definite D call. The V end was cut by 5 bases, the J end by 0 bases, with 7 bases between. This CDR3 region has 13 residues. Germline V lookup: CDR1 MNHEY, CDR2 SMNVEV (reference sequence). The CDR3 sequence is CASSIVVNTEAFF. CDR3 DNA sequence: TGTGCCAGCAGTATTGTAGTGAACACTGAAGCTTTCTTT.

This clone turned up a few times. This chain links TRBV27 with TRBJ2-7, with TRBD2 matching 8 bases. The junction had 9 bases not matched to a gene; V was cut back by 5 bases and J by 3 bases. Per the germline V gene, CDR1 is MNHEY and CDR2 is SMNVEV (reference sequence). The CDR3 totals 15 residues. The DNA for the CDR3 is TGTGCCAGCAGTCCGGGACTAGGCTCAAGCTACGAGCAGTACTTC. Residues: CASSPGLGSSYEQYF.

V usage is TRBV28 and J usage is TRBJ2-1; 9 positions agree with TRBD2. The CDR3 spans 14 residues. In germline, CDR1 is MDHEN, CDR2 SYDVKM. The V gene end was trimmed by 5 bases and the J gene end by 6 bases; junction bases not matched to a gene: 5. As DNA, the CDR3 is TGTGCCAGCAGTATTCCGACTAGCGGCAATGAGCAGTTCTTC. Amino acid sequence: CASSIPTSGNEQFF. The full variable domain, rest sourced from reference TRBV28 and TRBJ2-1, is DVKVTQSSRYLVKRTGEKVFLECVQDMDHENMFWYRQDPGLGLRLIYFSYDVKMKEKGDIPEGYSVSREKKERFSLILESASTNQTSMYLCASSIPTSGNEQFFGPGTRLTVL.

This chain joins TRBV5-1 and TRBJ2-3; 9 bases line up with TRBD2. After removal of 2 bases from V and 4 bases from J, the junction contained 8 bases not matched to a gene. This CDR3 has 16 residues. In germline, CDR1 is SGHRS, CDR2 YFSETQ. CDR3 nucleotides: TGCGCCAGCAGCTTCACTAGCGGGTCTGTTGCAGATACGCAGTATTTT. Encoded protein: CASSFTSGSVADTQYF.

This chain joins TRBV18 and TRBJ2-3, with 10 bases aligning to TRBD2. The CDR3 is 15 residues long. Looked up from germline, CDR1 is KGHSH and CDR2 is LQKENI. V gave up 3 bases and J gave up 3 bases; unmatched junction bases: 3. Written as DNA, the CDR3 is TGTGCCAGCTCACCCCTAGCGGGAGAGACAGATACGCAGTATTTT. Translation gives CASSPLAGETDTQYF.

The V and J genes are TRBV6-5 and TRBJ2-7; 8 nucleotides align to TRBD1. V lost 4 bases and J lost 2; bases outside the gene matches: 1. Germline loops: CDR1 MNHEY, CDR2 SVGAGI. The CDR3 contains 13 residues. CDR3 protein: CASSSTGAYEQYF. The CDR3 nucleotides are TGTGCCAGCAGTTCGACAGGGGCCTACGAGCAGTACTTC.

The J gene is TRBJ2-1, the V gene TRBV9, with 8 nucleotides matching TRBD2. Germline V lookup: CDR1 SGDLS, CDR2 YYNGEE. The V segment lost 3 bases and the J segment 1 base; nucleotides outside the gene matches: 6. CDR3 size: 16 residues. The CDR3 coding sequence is TGTGCCAGCAGCGGGGGGGCTAGCGGGTCCTACAATGAGCAGTTCTTC. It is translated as CASSGGASGSYNEQFF.

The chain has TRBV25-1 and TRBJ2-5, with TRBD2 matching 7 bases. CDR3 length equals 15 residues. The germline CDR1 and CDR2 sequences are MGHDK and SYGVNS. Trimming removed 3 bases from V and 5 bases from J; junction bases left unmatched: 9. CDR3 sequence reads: CASSDTGGGFETQYF. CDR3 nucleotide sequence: TGTGCCAGCAGTGACACTGGGGGAGGGTTTGAGACCCAGTACTTC.

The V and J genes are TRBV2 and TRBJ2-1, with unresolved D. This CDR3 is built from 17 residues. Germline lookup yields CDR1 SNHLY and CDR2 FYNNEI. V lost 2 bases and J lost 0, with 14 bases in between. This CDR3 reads CASSEIRSSSSYNEQFF. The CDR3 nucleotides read TGTGCCAGCAGTGAAATTCGGTCCTCGAGCTCCTACAATGAGCAGTTCTTC.

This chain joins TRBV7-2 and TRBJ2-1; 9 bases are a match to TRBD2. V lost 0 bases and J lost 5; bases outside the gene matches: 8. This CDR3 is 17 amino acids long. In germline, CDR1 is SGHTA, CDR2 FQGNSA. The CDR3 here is CASSLASPGGGDNEQFF. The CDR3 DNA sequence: TGTGCCAGCAGCTTAGCGTCACCGGGCGGGGGGGACAATGAGCAGTTCTTC. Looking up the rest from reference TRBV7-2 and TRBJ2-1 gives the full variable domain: GAGVSQSPSNKVTEKGKDVELRCDPISGHTALYWYRQSLGQGLEFLIYFQGNSAPDKSGLPSDRFSAERTGGSVSTLTIQRTQQEDSAVYLCASSLASPGGGDNEQFFGPGTRLTVL.

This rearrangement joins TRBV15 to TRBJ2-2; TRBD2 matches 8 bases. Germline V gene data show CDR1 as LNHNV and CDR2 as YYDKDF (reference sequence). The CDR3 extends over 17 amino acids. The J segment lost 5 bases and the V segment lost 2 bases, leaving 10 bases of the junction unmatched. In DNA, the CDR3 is TGTGCCACCAGCAGAAGACCCGGGACTAGTGTAACCGGGGAGCTGTTTTTT. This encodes CATSRRPGTSVTGELFF.

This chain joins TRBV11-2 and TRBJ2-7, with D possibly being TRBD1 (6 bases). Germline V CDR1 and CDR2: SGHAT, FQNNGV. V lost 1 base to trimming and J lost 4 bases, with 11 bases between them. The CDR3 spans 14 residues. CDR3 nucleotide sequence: TGTGCCAGCAGCTTAGTTTCAGGGGCTTACGAGCAGTACTTC. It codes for CASSLVSGAYEQYF.

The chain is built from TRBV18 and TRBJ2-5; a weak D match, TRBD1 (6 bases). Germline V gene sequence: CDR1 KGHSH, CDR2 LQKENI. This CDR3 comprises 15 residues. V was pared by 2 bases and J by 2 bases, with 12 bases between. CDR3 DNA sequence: TGTGCCAGCTCACCAGGACAGCTAGTTCAAGAGACCCAGTACTTC. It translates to CASSPGQLVQETQYF.

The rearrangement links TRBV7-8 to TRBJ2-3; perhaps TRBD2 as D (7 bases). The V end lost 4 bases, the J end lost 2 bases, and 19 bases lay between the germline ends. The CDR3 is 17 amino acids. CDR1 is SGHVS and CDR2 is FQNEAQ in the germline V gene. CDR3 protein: CASSSRGGGFHTDTQYF. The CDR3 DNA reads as TGTGCCAGCAGCTCAAGGGGGGGAGGCTTTCACACAGATACGCAGTATTTT.

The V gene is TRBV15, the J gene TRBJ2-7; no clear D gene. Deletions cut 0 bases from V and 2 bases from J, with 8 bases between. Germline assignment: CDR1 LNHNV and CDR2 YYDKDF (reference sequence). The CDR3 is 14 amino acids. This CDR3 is CATSRDPETYEQYF. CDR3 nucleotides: TGTGCCACCAGCAGAGATCCGGAGACCTACGAGCAGTACTTC. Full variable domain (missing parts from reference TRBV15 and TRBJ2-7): DAMVIQNPRYQVTQFGKPVTLSCSQTLNHNVMYWYQQKSSQAPKLLFHYYDKDFNNEADTPDNFQSRRPNTSFCFLDIRSPGLGDTAMYLCATSRDPETYEQYFGPGTRLTVT.

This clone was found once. CDR3 in DNA: TGCGCCAGCAGCGTAGACAGGTCCTACGAGCAGTACTTC. Its translation is CASSVDRSYEQYF. The chain couples TRBV5-1 to TRBJ2-7, with D perhaps matching TRBD1 (6 bases). V was trimmed by 4 bases and J by 1 base, leaving 9 bases between them. CDR3 size: 13 residues. CDR1 is SGHRS, CDR2 YFSETQ, per germline. The whole variable domain, filled in from reference TRBV5-1 and TRBJ2-7, reads KAGVTQTPRYLIKTRGQQVTLSCSPISGHRSVSWYQQTPGQGLQFLFEYFSETQRNKGNFPGRFSGRQFSNSRSEMNVSTLELGDSALYLCASSVDRSYEQYFGPGTRLTVT.

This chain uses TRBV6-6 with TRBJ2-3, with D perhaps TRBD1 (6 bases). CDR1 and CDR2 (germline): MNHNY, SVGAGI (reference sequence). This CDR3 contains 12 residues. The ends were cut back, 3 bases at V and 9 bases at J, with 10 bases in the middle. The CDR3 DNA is TGTGCCAGCAGTTATGCCGGGACAACGCAGTATTTT. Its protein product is CASSYAGTTQYF.

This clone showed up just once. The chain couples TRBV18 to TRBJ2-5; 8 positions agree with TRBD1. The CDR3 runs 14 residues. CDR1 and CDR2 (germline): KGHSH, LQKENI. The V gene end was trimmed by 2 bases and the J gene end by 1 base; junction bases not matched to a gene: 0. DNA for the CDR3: TGTGCCAGCTCACCAACAGGGGGCCAAGAGACCCAGTACTTC. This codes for CASSPTGGQETQYF.

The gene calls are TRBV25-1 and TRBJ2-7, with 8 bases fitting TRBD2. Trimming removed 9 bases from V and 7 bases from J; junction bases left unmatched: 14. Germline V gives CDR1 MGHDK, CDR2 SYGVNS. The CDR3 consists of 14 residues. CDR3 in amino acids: CASGGPGLASEQYF. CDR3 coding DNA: TGTGCCAGTGGCGGCCCTGGACTAGCCAGTGAGCAGTACTTC.

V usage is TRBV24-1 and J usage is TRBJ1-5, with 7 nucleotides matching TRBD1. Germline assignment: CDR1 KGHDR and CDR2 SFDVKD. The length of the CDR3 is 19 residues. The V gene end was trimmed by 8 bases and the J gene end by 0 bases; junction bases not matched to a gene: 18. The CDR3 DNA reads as TGTGCCACCACCCCCCATTTGGGACAGCTGATGGATAGCAATCAGCCCCAGCATTTT. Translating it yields CATTPHLGQLMDSNQPQHF.

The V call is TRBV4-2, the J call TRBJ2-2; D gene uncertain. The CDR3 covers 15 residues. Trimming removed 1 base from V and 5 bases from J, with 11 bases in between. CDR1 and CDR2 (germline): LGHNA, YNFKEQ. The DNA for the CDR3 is TGTGCCAGCAGCCAAGGACATTTAGAAACCGGGGAGCTGTTTTTT. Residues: CASSQGHLETGELFF.

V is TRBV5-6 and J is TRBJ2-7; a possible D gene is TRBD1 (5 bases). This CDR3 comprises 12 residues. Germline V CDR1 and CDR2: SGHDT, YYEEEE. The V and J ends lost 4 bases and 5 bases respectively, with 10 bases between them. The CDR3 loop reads CASSPGQDEQYF. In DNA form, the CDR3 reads TGTGCCAGCAGCCCTGGACAAGACGAGCAGTACTTC.

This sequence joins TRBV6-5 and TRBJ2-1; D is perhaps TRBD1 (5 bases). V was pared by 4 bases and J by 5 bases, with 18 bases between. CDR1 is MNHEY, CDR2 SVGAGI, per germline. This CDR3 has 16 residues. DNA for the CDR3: TGTGCCAGCAGTTCCCTCAGTGGGGCAGCCGACAATGAGCAGTTCTTC. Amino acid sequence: CASSSLSGAADNEQFF.